These T cell receptor beta chains were read from a single sample in a study of monozygotic twins with inflammatory bowel disease. TCRdb re-called the 5' RACE reads; every CDR3 protein appears as one record, without DNA. In total, the table holds about 380,000 distinct CDR3 sequences. The sample comprised blood. The receptors were sampled from a human donor with ulcerative colitis or Crohn's disease, or a healthy co-twin of an affected twin (not recorded which). The CDR3 runs from the conserved cysteine through the conserved F or W.

j_call v_call cdr3_aa
TRBJ2-5 TRBV6-6 CASSYSGGQETQYF
TRBJ2-1 TRBV11-3 CASSLRAGGNNEQFF
TRBJ2-1 TRBV11-1 CASSLGGTEYSVSYNEQFF
TRBJ1-4 TRBV5-6 CASSWWTGVEEKLFF
TRBJ2-5 TRBV25-1 CASSAHGARMTQYF
TRBJ2-2 TRBV7-3 CASSARSLPNTGELFF
TRBJ1-2 TRBV20-1 CSASPGGQRNYGYTF
TRBJ2-1 TRBV27 CASSLSTGVAYNEQFF
TRBJ2-7 TRBV9 CASSDNRDSNSYEQYF
TRBJ1-2 TRBV9 CASSVDRDRGYGYTF
TRBJ1-1 TRBV29-1 CSVVPQAQNTEAFF
TRBJ2-7 TRBV28 CASGGRVTYEQYF
TRBJ2-5 TRBV4-2 CASSPPGDIGGGKDGTQYF
TRBJ1-1 TRBV7-9 CASSLSPVVAF
TRBJ1-5 TRBV19 CASNPLGGHSNQPQHF
TRBJ2-1 TRBV6-2/TRBV6-3 CASRKKGLADYNEQFF